This T cell receptor beta chain appears in the sequencing data of a study of T cell responses to AZD1222 COVID-19 vaccine (dated by TCRdb to about 2021). About the investigation overall: A total of over 230 trial participants underwent TCR sequencing, of whom about 210 had received two doses of AZD1222 and approximately 26 had received two doses of the MenACWY control vaccine. Trial participants were enrolled into age subgroups of 18-55, 56-69 and 70-plus years, which contained about 150, 28 and 57 TCR-sequenced participants, respectively.

The CDR3 regions of human TCRbeta chains were analyzed by immunosequencing. On the study's bioinformatics: TCRs in the repertoires were compared against a reference library of SARS-CoV-2-specific TCRs that had been generated with the MIRA antigen-specificity platform. Breadth meant the fraction of unique TCRs that were SARS-CoV-2-associated, whereas depth meant the fraction of total T cells that were SARS-CoV-2-associated. Using the MIRA data, each spike-specific TCR was mapped to the spike region that the TCR reacts to and placed in a CD4 or CD8 class. Log10-transformed breadth and depth values were compared by one-way ANOVA with Sidak's multiple comparisons tests. TCRdb stores this immuneACCESS table with in-frame sequences only. Part of the clones is absent; in the studies checked, under half of the shortfall reflects unresolved V genes, and no reason is known for the rest. V and J calls plus clone size are reproduced from that table; the DNA served to infer D and trimming. The sample data list about 120,000 clones, and roughly 91% of these were observed just once. In total, the top ten clones hold approximately 5% of the sample.

Regarding this clone: Its antigen remains undetermined. The sample holds no much larger clone one base away, and base qualities are not on file.

On the study overall, not on this receptor specifically: In the small 56-69-year group, the increase in depth fell short of significance, most likely because of low power. The vaccine-associated CD4 TCRs covered the entire spike protein, and the dominant responses fell in regions 160-218 and 743-854. Most participants were white British and females outnumbered males, and the authors suggested that clonal diversity may have been underestimated. No day 14 peak-response samples were available, so repertoires were characterized only after the peak T cell response. A significant rise in spike-specific TCR breadth and depth was observed after two AZD1222 doses relative to day 0 and relative to MenACWY recipients. Conclusions about previously exposed vaccinees are limited because only five to seven AZD1222 recipients were SARS-CoV-2 seropositive at baseline. Reportedly, close to half of the unique spike-specific TCRs recognized epitopes lying outside the regions that are mutated in the B.1.351 and B.1.1.7 variants.

The time point label here, explained by the study, means: about 28 days (+/-7) after the second vaccine dose. AZD1222 recipients with second doses at about 4 weeks or about 12 weeks were pooled, because spike-specific TCR depth and breadth did not differ between schedules. Vaccinee samples came from UK trials COV001 and COV002, including a single-blind randomized controlled phase 2/3 trial of AZD1222 (ChAdOx1 nCoV-19) in healthy adults. Trial participant PBMC samples were collected at day 0 and day 28 after the second dose for TCRbeta chain sequencing. At the junction V is shortened by 7 bases and J by 0 bases, with 13 bases in between. CDR1 MDHEN and CDR2 SYDVKM were looked up in the germline V gene. Inclusive of the bounding cysteine and phenylalanine, the CDR3 is 15 residues long. Only the CDR3 part of the read is kept: 45 bases, read in frame from the first base.

The V gene is TRBV28 and the J gene is TRBJ1-5; perhaps TRBD1 is the D gene, with 5 bases matching. The clonotype originates from an adult who received the AZD1222 COVID-19 vaccine. Sequenced material: peripheral blood, taken 28 days after the second AZD1222 dose. CDR3 sequence: CASIDSDSSNQPQHF. Here is the DNA: TGTGCCAGCATCGACAGTGACAGTAGCAATCAGCCCCAGCATTTT.